These T cell receptor beta chains were read from a single sample in a study of neurological immune-mediated disorders. MiXCR was run by TCRdb on the 5' RACE reads, yielding one entry per CDR3 protein. Among more than 20,000 distinct CDR3 sequences, around 15% were seen once, and the ten largest hold approximately 15%. The sample consisted of PBMCs. These receptors all come from a female donor with HTLV-1-associated myelopathy (HAM/TSP). Both conserved end residues are part of each CDR3. Fields, in order: D gene, clone size, V gene, J gene, CDR3 DNA, CDR3 protein. D genes are given only for firm matches. Part of the rows lack a size; the others show once, few, many or a class for expanded clones.

-	medium-sized	TRBV20-1	TRBJ2-5	TGCAGTGCTAGTTATGAGACGAGCGGTGGGACCCAGTACTTC	CSASYETSGGTQYF
-	many	TRBV5-5	TRBJ2-3	TGTGCCAGCAGCCGGGACCTCAACACAGATACGCAGTATTTT	CASSRDLNTDTQYF
-	-	TRBV3-1	TRBJ1-3	TGTGCCAGCAGCCAAGCCCCCACGCAAACCCGCGACTCTGGAAACACCATATATTTT	CASSQAPTQTRDSGNTIYF
-	-	TRBV12-3/TRBV12-4	TRBJ2-3	TGTGCCAGCAGAAGAGATAGAGATACGCAGTATTTT	CASRRDRDTQYF
TRBD2	many	TRBV5-1	TRBJ2-1	TGCGCCAGCAGCTTGGCCCCCAGTTTAGGGCGACTAGCCGCTTCCGAGCAGTTCTTC	CASSLAPSLGRLAASEQFF
-	many	TRBV5-1	TRBJ2-1	TGCGCCAGCAGCTTCCAAGCGGACAATGAGCAGTTCTTC	CASSFQADNEQFF
-	many	TRBV7-2	TRBJ1-5	TGTGCCAGCAGCTTAGCGATAGGGTACTACCAGCCCCAGCATTTT	CASSLAIGYYQPQHF
-	many	TRBV5-6	TRBJ1-2	TGTGCCAGCTCCTCGGACCCTAACTATGGCTACACCTTC	CASSSDPNYGYTF
TRBD2	many	TRBV7-6	TRBJ2-5	TGTGCCAGCAGCGAGACTAGCGCGGGGCAAGAGACCCAGTACTTC	CASSETSAGQETQYF
TRBD1	-	TRBV20-1	TRBJ2-7	TGCAGTGCTAGGCGACAGGGTTCCTACGAGCAGTACTTC	CSARRQGSYEQYF
-	medium-sized	TRBV24-1	TRBJ2-1	TGTGCCACGGGAGGGGGCGCCTACAATGAGCAGTTCTTC	CATGGGAYNEQFF
-	medium-sized	TRBV20-1	TRBJ1-6	TGCAGTGCTAAGGGAAGTAGCTCCTATAATTCACCCCTCCACTTT	CSAKGSSSYNSPLHF
-	many	TRBV7-8	TRBJ2-5	TGTGCCAGCAGCCTAGACAGGCAAGAGACCCAGTACTTC	CASSLDRQETQYF
TRBD2	many	TRBV28	TRBJ2-5	TGTGCCAGCAGTCGCTCCGGGACTAGCGGGAGAAAACAAGAGACCCAGTACTTC	CASSRSGTSGRKQETQYF
TRBD2	medium-sized	TRBV25-1	TRBJ2-2	TGTGCCAGCAGTGAATGGGGGACTAGCGGGAGTAACACCGGGGAGCTGTTTTTT	CASSEWGTSGSNTGELFF
-	many	TRBV6-1	TRBJ2-7	TGTGCCAGCAGTACCCGGGGATGGTACGAGCAGTACTTC	CASSTRGWYEQYF
TRBD1	-	TRBV7-6	TRBJ2-1	TGTGCCAGCAGCCGTTTACAGGGGTTCAATGAGCAGTTCTTC	CASSRLQGFNEQFF
TRBD1	many	TRBV5-5	TRBJ2-1	TGTGCCAGCAGCTTGCACAGGGGAGAGGGTGAGCAGTTCTTC	CASSLHRGEGEQFF
TRBD2	many	TRBV7-2	TRBJ2-3	TGTGCCAGCAGCTTAGCGCCCCACCCCGCGGGAGGGGCGTGGGATACGCAGTATTTT	CASSLAPHPAGGAWDTQYF
-	many	TRBV7-2	TRBJ2-7	TGTGCCAGCAGCTTAGGTTTAGGAGGTTTCTACGAGCAGTACTTC	CASSLGLGGFYEQYF
TRBD2	-	TRBV4-2	TRBJ2-1	TGTGCCAGCAGTCCCTCTATAGGGACTAGCGGCCATGAGCAGTTCTTC	CASSPSIGTSGHEQFF
-	many	TRBV6-4	TRBJ2-3	TGTGCCAGCAGTGAAGAACCGGGACCCACAGATACGCAGTATTTT	CASSEEPGPTDTQYF
-	many	TRBV30	TRBJ2-7	TGTGCCTGGAGCCGCGGACCATCCTATGGGGAGCAGTACTTC	CAWSRGPSYGEQYF
-	many	TRBV12-3/TRBV12-4	TRBJ1-1	TGTGCCAGCAGTTCCGAGACAACGGGGGGAGCTTTCTTT	CASSSETTGGAFF
TRBD2	many	TRBV7-2	TRBJ2-2	TGTGCCAGCAGCTTAGTGGGGGGGGTGTACACCGGGGAGCTGTTTTTT	CASSLVGGVYTGELFF
TRBD2	many	TRBV7-2	TRBJ2-1	TGTGCCAGCAGCTTAAGGAGACCGGGACTAGCCGTTTACAATGAGCAGTTCTTC	CASSLRRPGLAVYNEQFF
TRBD2	many	TRBV27	TRBJ2-7	TGTGCCAGCAGTTTGAGTAAGGAGCGGGGGGGCCCCTACGAGCAGTACTTC	CASSLSKERGGPYEQYF
-	many	TRBV4-1	TRBJ1-2	TGCGCCAGCAGCCAAGATGGAGGACCTTCGCGCTATGGCTACACCTTC	CASSQDGGPSRYGYTF
TRBD1	many	TRBV20-1	TRBJ1-2	TGCAGTGCTCGGGACAGTGTGTATGGCTACACCTTC	CSARDSVYGYTF
TRBD2	many	TRBV3-1	TRBJ2-1	TGTGCCAGCAGCCGCCGCGGGGCGACTAGCGGGACGTGGAATGAGCAGTTCTTC	CASSRRGATSGTWNEQFF
-	many	TRBV27	TRBJ1-5	TGTGCCAGCAGTTTATCGGCTTTGGGGGTATCAGGGGCTCTAGGCAATCAGCCCCAGCATTTT	CASSLSALGVSGALGNQPQHF
-	many	TRBV7-8	TRBJ2-7	TGTGCCAGCAGCTGGAAGGCAGTACCCTCCCGCGGGGAGCAGTACTTC	CASSWKAVPSRGEQYF
-	many	TRBV7-2	TRBJ1-6	TGTGCCAGCAGCTTAGCGAGGTTATCCCAGGGCACCCTCCACTTT	CASSLARLSQGTLHF
TRBD1	many	TRBV5-1	TRBJ2-1	TGCGCCAGCAGCTTAGGGACAGGGGGCTCCAAGAGCTCCTACAATGAGCAGTTCTTC	CASSLGTGGSKSSYNEQFF
-	medium-sized	TRBV20-1	TRBJ2-1	TGCAGTGCTAGGCAGGACAGCTACAATGAGCAGTTCTTC	CSARQDSYNEQFF
TRBD1	many	TRBV19	TRBJ1-5	TGTGCCAGTAGTGGGTACAGGGGGCCACCATATAGCAATCAGCCCCAGCATTTT	CASSGYRGPPYSNQPQHF
-	many	TRBV10-3	TRBJ2-3	TGTGCCATCAGTGAGTCTAGTATCTCCGCTAGCACAGATACGCAGTATTTT	CAISESSISASTDTQYF
TRBD1	many	TRBV5-1	TRBJ2-2	TGCGCCAGCAGCGCGGGACAGGACACCGGGGAGCTGTTTTTT	CASSAGQDTGELFF
-	many	TRBV5-6	TRBJ2-1	TGTGCCAGCAGCTTGGTCGGGGGGCAGGACAATGAGCAGTTCTTC	CASSLVGGQDNEQFF
-	many	TRBV7-7	TRBJ1-1	TGTGCTAAAGGGGCGGGGGCGCGTCTGGCGAACACTGAAGCTTTCTTT	CAKGAGARLANTEAFF
-	many	TRBV18	TRBJ2-3	TGTGCCAGCTCACCACCGGATTCGGGGGCAGGGGCAGATACGCAGTATTTT	CASSPPDSGAGADTQYF
-	many	TRBV10-3	TRBJ2-7	TGTGCCATCAGTGAGTTGGGACTTACCCTAGGGGAGCAGTACTTC	CAISELGLTLGEQYF
-	-	TRBV5-1	TRBJ2-7	TGCGCCAGCAGCTCCAGTAACTACGAGCAGTACTTC	CASSSSNYEQYF
-	many	TRBV29-1	TRBJ2-1	TGCAGCTTCACGGGGGGCAGGGTGTACAATGAGCAGTTCTTC	CSFTGGRVYNEQFF
TRBD1	many	TRBV12-3/TRBV12-4	TRBJ1-2	TGTGCCAGCAGGTCTGAGGGGGCGTGGGGCTACACCTTC	CASRSEGAWGYTF
TRBD2	many	TRBV20-1	TRBJ2-1	TGCAGTGCTAGAGAGACGACTAGCGGACAGCAGTTCTTC	CSARETTSGQQFF
TRBD2	many	TRBV29-1	TRBJ2-1	TGCAGCGCAACAGCGGGAGGGCCCTACAATGAGCAGTTCTTC	CSATAGGPYNEQFF
-	once	TRBV29-1	TRBJ2-3	TGCAGCGTTAGCGGGTCTAGCACAGATACGCAGTATTTT	CSVSGSSTDTQYF
-	many	TRBV20-1	TRBJ1-1	TGCAGTGCTAGACAGAAGAACACTGAAGCTTTCTTT	CSARQKNTEAFF
-	many	TRBV3-1	TRBJ2-7	TGTGCCAGCAGCCAAGAGACCCCCTACGAGCAGTACTTC	CASSQETPYEQYF
TRBD2	many	TRBV28	TRBJ2-1	TGTGCCAGCAGTATAGCGGGGGGGCCCTATGAGCAGTTCTTC	CASSIAGGPYEQFF
-	medium-sized	TRBV29-1	TRBJ2-5	TGCAGCGTTGCGAACTTTATCCAAGAGACCCAGTACTTC	CSVANFIQETQYF
TRBD1	many	TRBV10-3	TRBJ1-6	TGTGCCATCAGGGGAGGACAGGGCGATTCACCCCTCCACTTT	CAIRGGQGDSPLHF
-	-	TRBV7-2	TRBJ2-3	TGTGCCAGCAGCGCGACCTACTTCACAGATACGCAGTATTTT	CASSATYFTDTQYF
TRBD1	many	TRBV18	TRBJ2-6	TGTGCCAGCTCATCCGGGACAGGGCACTCTGGGGCCAACGTCCTGACTTTC	CASSSGTGHSGANVLTF
-	many	TRBV20-1	TRBJ1-1	TGCAGTGCTAGAGATCTAGGAAGGACCGAAGCTTTCTTT	CSARDLGRTEAFF